Given below is one T cell receptor beta chain in context. Its target is unknown. These data are taken from a study of regulatory dendritic cells for organ transplantation. Findings and limits, study-wide: Of resting T cell subsets, memory CD8+ had the most alloreactive clonotypes.

Memory T cells were CD45RO+, naive were CD45RA+, sorted by FACS. TCRdb keeps only in-frame clones here, not all; method: immunoSEQ multiplex PCR. The table shows fewer than 40,000 clones, with about 93% occurring only once. V gave up 0 bases and J gave up 4 bases, with 12 bases separating them. Looked up from germline, CDR1 is MGHRA and CDR2 is YSYEKL. This CDR3 is 15 amino acids long. Sequenced sample: naive CD8+ T cells from blood. The subset: CD45RA+ naive T cells. This receptor was obtained from a human donor in good health. The chain couples TRBV4-1 to TRBJ1-1; possible D gene TRBD1, 5 bases. CDR3 region: CASSQDWAGTTEAFF. The CDR3 DNA reads TGCGCCAGCAGCCAAGATTGGGCAGGGACCACTGAAGCTTTCTTT.